This T cell receptor beta chain derives from a study of immune characterization of retroperitoneal liposarcoma. TCRdb reanalysed the PCR reads using MiXCR and keeps one entry per CDR3 protein. The sample holds roughly 11,000 distinct CDR3 sequences; approximately 28% are singletons and the top ten take 9.1%. V lost 1 base and J lost 8; bases outside the gene matches: 11. The CDR3 runs to 16 residues. Germline loops: CDR1 SGHNT, CDR2 YENEEA. This clonotype was observed many times. The chain uses TRBV11-3 and TRBJ2-1; TRBD2 matches at 7 bases. This sequence was found in a female donor with retroperitoneal liposarcoma. Sequencing was done on a sample of tumor tissue. The CDR3 is CASSLAWGGSHDEQFF. The CDR3 DNA follows: TGTGCCAGCAGCTTAGCTTGGGGCGGGAGTCATGATGAGCAGTTCTTC.